Here is one TCR beta chain with its context. This specimen belongs to a study of blood T cells in healthy people across ages. V dropped 3 bases and J dropped 7 bases, with 17 bases sitting between them. Looked up from germline, CDR1 is SGHRS and CDR2 is YFSETQ. The CDR3 length is 16 residues. The authors ran a second PCR of 7 to 11 cycles using a sample-barcoded 5' primer and a J-beta primer mix. One entry per CDR3 protein, called by TCRdb with MiXCR from the 5' RACE reads. The sample includes more than 900,000 distinct CDR3 sequences, about 25% of them seen just once. These data also formed part of another study, on T cells of mothers and their children. Per that study: The sample comes from fewer than 10 healthy Caucasian donors: mothers and children. Researchers found no T cell clones that were persistent and microchimeric.

The sequence derives from a girl aged 2 to 10 in good health. Source material: blood. This sequence joins TRBV5-1 and TRBJ1-6; D is uncertain. The CDR3, as DNA: TGCGCCAGCAGCTCCTGGACCCCAACCTCAAATTCACCCCTCCACTTT. It specifies CASSSWTPTSNSPLHF. Complete variable domain (other parts from reference TRBV5-1 and TRBJ1-6): KAGVTQTPRYLIKTRGQQVTLSCSPISGHRSVSWYQQTPGQGLQFLFEYFSETQRNKGNFPGRFSGRQFSNSRSEMNVSTLELGDSALYLCASSSWTPTSNSPLHFGNGTRLTVT.